The 29 T cell receptor beta chains below all came from one sample that was sequenced in a study of cytomegalovirus exposure and HLA in healthy donors. The PCR had 60 Vbeta and 13 Jbeta primers. This table comes from immunoSEQ multiplex PCR, and its TCRdb copy is limited to in-frame clones, with some not included. The sample holds about 170,000 clones, 77% seen once. Sequencing was done on a sample of PBMCs. Every receptor here comes from a woman younger than 45 in good health and CMV-seropositive.

This clone was observed a few times. The chain has TRBV7-7 and TRBJ2-3, with TRBD2 matching over 10 bases. CDR3 length: 16 amino acids. V was clipped by 2 bases and J by 2 bases; unmatched bases: 4. Germline CDR1 SSHAT, CDR2 FNYEAQ (reference sequence). CDR3 coding DNA: TGTGCCAGCAGCTTAAGCGGGAGGGGCTCCACAGATACGCAGTATTTT. This gives the protein CASSLSGRGSTDTQYF.

This rearrangement joins TRBV4-2 to TRBJ2-7; TRBD1 agrees at 9 bases. The CDR3 has 15 amino acids. The V segment lost 1 base and the J segment 4 bases; nucleotides outside the gene matches: 5. The germline V gene has CDR1 LGHNA and CDR2 YNFKEQ. The CDR3 spells CASSQGTGEGYEQYF. Here the CDR3 DNA reads TGTGCCAGCAGCCAAGGGACAGGGGAGGGATACGAGCAGTACTTC.

This chain joins TRBV9 and TRBJ1-5, with D tentatively TRBD1 (6 bases). This CDR3 is 16 amino acids long. Germline V lookup: CDR1 SGDLS, CDR2 YYNGEE. V was trimmed by 3 bases and J by 0 bases, leaving 13 bases between them. The CDR3 nucleotides are TGTGCCAGCAGCGGGGACGACAGGTATAGCAATCAGCCCCAGCATTTT. It codes for CASSGDDRYSNQPQHF.

The genes are TRBV6-1 and TRBJ2-7; D perhaps matches TRBD2 (5 bases). CDR3 size: 14 residues. Deletions cut 2 bases from V and 1 base from J, with 9 bases between. Germline CDR1 reads MNHNS; CDR2 reads SASEGT. The CDR3 sequence: CASSEIRTSYEQYF. CDR3 coding DNA: TGTGCCAGCAGTGAAATACGGACTTCCTACGAGCAGTACTTC.

J is TRBJ2-1 and V is TRBV7-9; D gene uncertain. The CDR3 length is 11 residues. V was trimmed by 8 bases and J by 9 bases, leaving 11 bases between them. Germline assignment: CDR1 SEHNR and CDR2 FQNEAQ (reference sequence). CDR3 sequence: CASLYTTEQFF. DNA of the CDR3: TGTGCCAGCCTGTACACCACTGAGCAGTTCTTC.

J is TRBJ2-7 and V is TRBV5-1, with 10 bases aligning to TRBD1. The CDR3 runs to 15 residues. The V gene end was trimmed by 4 bases and the J gene end by 5 bases; junction bases not matched to a gene: 9. Germline V gene sequence: CDR1 SGHRS, CDR2 YFSETQ. The CDR3: CASSVLRDRGDEQYF. The CDR3 bases are TGCGCCAGCAGCGTTCTCCGGGACAGGGGTGACGAGCAGTACTTC.

This clone appeared a single time. CDR3 sequence (DNA): TGTGCCAGCAGCTTAGGGGAGCCGACAGATACGCAGTATTTT. Translating gives CASSLGEPTDTQYF. V is TRBV11-3 and J is TRBJ2-3; possibly TRBD2 for D (5 bases). V shed 1 base and J shed 3 bases, with 8 bases lying between them. Germline assignment: CDR1 SGHNT and CDR2 YENEEA. The CDR3 is 14 amino acids.

This chain uses TRBV9 with TRBJ1-1, with D unresolved. The CDR3 spans 14 residues. V was cut by 1 base and J by 1 base, with 8 bases left in between. Germline V gene sequence: CDR1 SGDLS, CDR2 YYNGEE. The CDR3 sequence is CASSVHHGNTEAFF. In DNA, the CDR3 is TGTGCCAGCAGCGTACACCACGGGAACACTGAAGCTTTCTTT. The full variable domain, completed using reference TRBV9 and TRBJ1-1, is DSGVTQTPKHLITATGQRVTLRCSPRSGDLSVYWYQQSLDQGLQFLIQYYNGEERAKGNILERFSAQQFPDLHSELNLSSLELGDSALYFCASSVHHGNTEAFFGQGTRLTVV.

This clone was found a few times. This sequence joins TRBV25-1 and TRBJ1-1; possibly TRBD1 for D (5 bases). Germline V gives CDR1 MGHDK, CDR2 SYGVNS. The CDR3 consists of 15 residues. Trimming took 0 bases from V and 4 from J, leaving 12 bases between them. The CDR3 loop is CASSEYVGGSTEAFF. CDR3 coding DNA: TGTGCCAGCAGTGAATATGTTGGGGGGAGCACTGAAGCTTTCTTT.

This clone was seen once. This chain links TRBV25-1 with TRBJ2-7; D is undetermined. The germline V gene has CDR1 MGHDK and CDR2 SYGVNS. The CDR3 has 14 amino acids. Deletions cut 0 bases from V and 6 bases from J, with 12 bases between. The CDR3 protein is CASSEYKSFGEQYF. Here the CDR3 DNA reads TGTGCCAGCAGTGAATATAAATCTTTCGGCGAGCAGTACTTC.

V is TRBV7-6 and J is TRBJ2-7, with D unresolved. The CDR3 spans 14 residues. Germline V gives CDR1 SGHVS, CDR2 FNYEAQ. V lost 6 bases, J lost 1 base, and 13 bases lay in between. The CDR3 DNA reads TGTGCCAGCAGTTCCGGTCCCCGGTCCTACGAGCAGTACTTC. It codes for CASSSGPRSYEQYF.

This rearrangement joins TRBV28 to TRBJ2-7, with 7 bases aligning to TRBD2. This CDR3 region has 16 residues. Germline V gene sequence: CDR1 MDHEN, CDR2 SYDVKM. The V segment lost 6 bases and the J segment 6 bases; nucleotides outside the gene matches: 17. The CDR3 sequence is CASSPPGLSVGLEQYF. The CDR3 DNA follows: TGTGCCAGCAGCCCCCCGGGACTAAGTGTGGGCCTCGAGCAGTACTTC.

This clone was detected a few times. The V call is TRBV4-1, the J call TRBJ2-3, with TRBD1 as a possible D gene (5 bases). The CDR3 sequence is 14 residues long. CDR1 is MGHRA and CDR2 is YSYEKL in the germline V gene. With 5 bases removed from V and 1 base from J, the gap between germline ends came to 10 bases. In nucleotides, the CDR3 is TGCGCCAGCAGCTTGGTACAGGGCACAGATACGCAGTATTTT. Its protein is CASSLVQGTDTQYF.

The chain is built from TRBV6-5 and TRBJ2-7; 11 bases align to TRBD2. Germline-derived CDR1 and CDR2 are MNHEY and SVGAGI. This CDR3 has 15 amino acids. With V trimmed by 8 bases and J by 0 bases, 6 bases remained unmatched. CDR3 in amino acids: CASGTSGASSYEQYF. The CDR3 bases are TGTGCCAGCGGGACTAGCGGTGCCTCCTCCTACGAGCAGTACTTC.

The V gene is TRBV5-4, the J gene TRBJ2-7; 8 nucleotides align to TRBD2. With 2 bases clipped from V and 0 bases from J, the junction kept 4 bases outside the gene matches. The CDR3 is 15 amino acids. Per the germline V gene, CDR1 is SGHNT and CDR2 is YYREEE (reference sequence). The CDR3 loop is CASSFGGRSSYEQYF. DNA of the CDR3: TGTGCCAGCAGCTTCGGCGGGAGGAGCTCCTACGAGCAGTACTTC.

J is TRBJ2-1 and V is TRBV21-1; the D call TRBD2 from the table was never checked on the DNA. TRBV21-1 is noted as a pseudogene. CDR3 length: 16 amino acids. CDR3 bases: TGTGCCAGCACCGGGACCAGCGGGAAAGCAGACAATGAGCAGTTCTTC. This encodes CASTGTSGKADNEQFF.

The rearrangement uses TRBV11-2 and TRBJ2-3; 8 bases match TRBD2. In germline, CDR1 is SGHAT, CDR2 FQNNGV. V lost 10 bases and J lost 2; bases outside the gene matches: 8. The CDR3 is made up of 14 amino acids. CDR3 loop: CATQELAATDTQYF. The DNA of the CDR3 is TGTGCCACCCAAGAACTAGCGGCCACAGATACGCAGTATTTT.

The CDR3 DNA sequence: TGTGCCAGCAGCTTCACAGGGATAGATACGCAGTATTTT. Encoded protein: CASSFTGIDTQYF. V usage is TRBV7-9 and J usage is TRBJ2-3; possibly TRBD1 for D (6 bases). The CDR3 is 13 residues long. CDR1 SEHNR and CDR2 FQNEAQ come from the germline V gene (reference sequence). Trimming pared 3 bases from V and 5 bases from J, leaving 9 bases between.

The CDR3 spells CASSVGLAGVSDTQYF. The CDR3 nucleotides are TGTGCCAGCAGCGTAGGGCTAGCGGGAGTTTCGGATACGCAGTATTTT. The chain links TRBV9 to TRBJ2-3; TRBD2 aligns across 10 bases. This CDR3 contains 16 residues. Germline V gene lookup returns CDR1 SGDLS and CDR2 YYNGEE. The ends lost 0 bases at V and 6 bases at J; junction bases unmatched: 7.

This chain joins TRBV28 and TRBJ2-7; 7 nucleotides align to TRBD1. This CDR3 has 18 amino acids. The V segment lost 3 bases and the J segment 2 bases; nucleotides outside the gene matches: 16. Germline assignment: CDR1 MDHEN and CDR2 SYDVKM. Here the CDR3 DNA reads TGTGCCAGCAGTTTTTTTAGAGAGGTCAGGGGGAGAACCTACGAGCAGTACTTC. Protein product: CASSFFREVRGRTYEQYF.

The rearrangement uses TRBV10-2 and TRBJ2-2, with TRBD2 matching 10 bases. Germline lookup yields CDR1 WSHSY and CDR2 SAAADI. The junction had 4 bases not matched to a gene; V was cut back by 2 bases and J by 4 bases. The CDR3 runs 16 residues. In nucleotides, the CDR3 is TGCGCCAGCAGTGAGAGGGGACTAGCGTTCACCGGGGAGCTGTTTTTT. It translates to CASSERGLAFTGELFF.

This clone showed up just once. The chain is built from TRBV6-5 and TRBJ2-1; 7 nucleotides line up with TRBD2. The trim removed 2 bases at V and 4 bases at J, leaving 5 bases unmatched. Per germline, CDR1 MNHEY and CDR2 SVGAGI. The CDR3 consists of 15 residues. Written as DNA, the CDR3 is TGTGCCAGCAGTTACGGCACTAGCGAATACAATGAGCAGTTCTTC. This codes for CASSYGTSEYNEQFF.

This chain links TRBV5-1 with TRBJ2-7, with D possibly TRBD2 on 5 matching bases. This CDR3 is 14 amino acids long. The ends were cut back, 6 bases at V and 1 base at J, with 14 bases in the middle. Germline V CDR1 and CDR2: SGHRS, YFSETQ. The CDR3 region has the DNA TGCGCCAGCAAGGAGGAGCACTCATCCTACGAGCAGTACTTC. This sequence encodes CASKEEHSSYEQYF.

The chain uses TRBV5-1 and TRBJ1-1; perhaps TRBD1 as D (5 bases). Trimming took 1 base from V and 10 from J, leaving 8 bases between them. The CDR3 is made up of 11 amino acids. Germline CDR1 SGHRS, CDR2 YFSETQ. As DNA, the CDR3 is TGCGCCAGCAGCTTGCCAGGGCCAGCTTTCTTT. It codes for CASSLPGPAFF.

This clone appeared a few times. The genes are TRBV11-3 and TRBJ2-1; 8 nucleotides match TRBD2. CDR3 size: 14 residues. CDR1 SGHNT and CDR2 YENEEA come from the germline V gene. V shed 3 bases and J 9 bases; nucleotides not matched to a gene: 7. The CDR3, as DNA: TGTGCCAGCAGCTTCGCGGGAGGCCTTGGTGAGCAGTTCTTC. Protein: CASSFAGGLGEQFF.

The gene calls are TRBV29-1 and TRBJ2-7; 10 nucleotides agree with TRBD2. V lost 4 bases to trimming and J lost 0 bases; unmatched junction nucleotides: 9. CDR1 is SQVTM, CDR2 ANQGSEA, per germline. The CDR3 runs to 16 residues. The CDR3 nucleotides read TGCAGCGTTGGCCGATTAGCGGGAGGACCCTCCTACGAGCAGTACTTC. It translates to CSVGRLAGGPSYEQYF.

V and J are TRBV7-2 and TRBJ1-5; TRBD1 is a possible D gene (6 bases). Germline V lookup: CDR1 SGHTA, CDR2 FQGNSA. Trimming stripped 6 bases from V and 2 bases from J, with 14 bases between. The length of the CDR3 is 15 residues. The CDR3 spells CASSLGAGGNQPQHF. DNA for the CDR3: TGTGCCAGCAGTTTGGGGGCAGGGGGCAATCAGCCCCAGCATTTT.

V usage is TRBV5-1 and J usage is TRBJ2-2, with TRBD1 identical over 7 bases. The CDR3 extends over 16 amino acids. Germline CDR1 is SGHRS and CDR2 is YFSETQ. Germline trimming cut 0 bases from V and 2 bases from J; bases unmatched to any gene: 4. In DNA, the CDR3 is TGCGCCAGCAGCTTGGGGCAGGGGGTAAACACCGGGGAGCTGTTTTTT. This codes for CASSLGQGVNTGELFF.

The J gene is TRBJ1-5, the V gene TRBV6-6, with no clear D. Trimming removed 5 bases from V and 6 bases from J, with 14 bases in between. This CDR3 has 14 amino acids. Germline CDR1 is MNHNY and CDR2 is SVGAGI (reference sequence). CDR3 loop: CASSPHLSGQPQHF. The CDR3 DNA sequence: TGTGCCAGCAGTCCACACCTCAGCGGTCAGCCCCAGCATTTT.